The 26 T cell receptor beta chains below come from one sample, sequenced in a study of T cell responses to AZD1222 COVID-19 vaccine. Assay used: immunoSEQ multiplex PCR; TCRdb lists only in-frame clones, some missing. The sample includes 150,000 to 200,000 clones, 88% seen only once; the top ten take 5.5%. This material consisted of peripheral blood, taken on day 0 of AZD1222 vaccination. Every receptor here comes from an adult in good health.

The rearrangement uses TRBV6-5 and TRBJ2-1; D is uncertain. V lost 7 bases to trimming and J lost 4 bases, with 11 bases between them. The CDR3 totals 13 residues. The germline V gene has CDR1 MNHEY and CDR2 SVGAGI. The CDR3 DNA is TGTGCCAGCACTTCTAGTAGGTACAATGAGCAGTTCTTC. This sequence encodes CASTSSRYNEQFF.

This chain uses TRBV7-9 with TRBJ2-6; D is perhaps TRBD1 or TRBD2 (5 bases each). Between the trimmed V and J ends, which lost 5 bases and 0 bases, there was a span of 11 bases. Germline V gene sequence: CDR1 SEHNR, CDR2 FQNEAQ (reference sequence). CDR3 length equals 16 residues. The CDR3 nucleotides are TGTGCCAGCAGCCCCGGGACCCACTCTGGGGCCAACGTCCTGACTTTC. Its translation: CASSPGTHSGANVLTF.

This clone appeared a few times. This sequence joins TRBV7-3 and TRBJ2-3, with 7 bases fitting TRBD1. This CDR3 is 13 amino acids long. Germline V lookup: CDR1 SGHTA, CDR2 FQGTGA. Trimming took 5 bases from V and 5 from J; bases not matched to a gene: 4. CDR3 coding DNA: TGTGCCAGCAGCCGACAGGGACAAGATACGCAGTATTTT. It translates to CASSRQGQDTQYF.

In its sample, this clone was seen once. This sequence joins TRBV30 and TRBJ1-4; D unresolved. Germline V gives CDR1 GTSNPN, CDR2 SVGIG (reference sequence). The CDR3 consists of 14 residues. V was pared by 5 bases and J by 4 bases, with 14 bases between. CDR3 in amino acids: CAWQYGVGNEKLFF. The CDR3, as DNA: TGTGCCTGGCAATACGGGGTGGGTAATGAAAAACTGTTTTTT.

The rearrangement joins TRBV5-4 to TRBJ2-3, with D tentatively TRBD2 (6 bases). Per germline, CDR1 SGHNT and CDR2 YYREEE (reference sequence). This CDR3 region has 14 residues. V was cut by 2 bases and J by 4 bases, with 11 bases left in between. The CDR3 loop reads CASSFGGKADTQYF. Here the CDR3 DNA reads TGTGCCAGCAGCTTCGGAGGGAAGGCAGATACGCAGTATTTT.

V gene TRBV11-2 combines with J gene TRBJ2-3; D not resolved. Germline V gives CDR1 SGHAT, CDR2 FQNNGV. The CDR3 has 13 amino acids. V was shortened by 5 bases and J by 1 base, with 7 bases between the two germline ends. CDR3 residues: CASSITGTDTQYF. The CDR3 coding sequence is TGTGCCAGCAGCATTACAGGCACAGATACGCAGTATTTT. Looking up the rest from reference TRBV11-2 and TRBJ2-3 gives the full variable domain: EAGVAQSPRYKIIEKRQSVAFWCNPISGHATLYWYQQILGQGPKLLIQFQNNGVVDDSQLPKDRFSAERLKGVDSTLKIQPAKLEDSAVYLCASSITGTDTQYFGPGTRLTVL.

This rearrangement joins TRBV11-2 to TRBJ1-1; 7 bases are a match to TRBD1. This CDR3 contains 15 residues. CDR1 SGHAT and CDR2 FQNNGV come from the germline V gene. J gave up 1 base and V 7 bases, and 9 bases lay outside the gene matches. Here the CDR3 reads CASTISHRGNTEAFF. The CDR3 DNA follows: TGTGCCAGCACCATTTCTCACAGGGGGAACACTGAAGCTTTCTTT.

The chain carries TRBV25-1 and TRBJ1-4; 8 nucleotides align to TRBD1. The CDR3 is 15 residues long. Looked up from germline, CDR1 is MGHDK and CDR2 is SYGVNS. V dropped 6 bases and J dropped 8; count of bases not matched to a gene: 11. The CDR3 here is CASSHPQGAGEKLFF. In nucleotides, the CDR3 is TGTGCCAGCAGCCACCCTCAGGGGGCGGGGGAAAAACTGTTTTTT.

J is TRBJ1-2 and V is TRBV29-1; 7 bases align to TRBD1. The germline V gene encodes CDR1 SQVTM and CDR2 ANQGSEA. The CDR3 consists of 12 residues. The junction had 5 bases not matched to a gene; V was cut back by 2 bases and J by 8 bases. The CDR3 nucleotides read TGCAGCGTTGAAAGGGGGCCGCGCGGCTACACCTTC. Its translation: CSVERGPRGYTF.

This sequence joins TRBV5-4 and TRBJ2-5, with D maybe TRBD1 (5 bases). Germline assignment: CDR1 SGHNT and CDR2 YYREEE (reference sequence). The CDR3 length is 15 residues. V was cut by 1 base and J by 5 bases, with 15 bases left in between. The DNA of the CDR3 is TGTGCCAGCAGCTTGTTGGGCAGGGAAGGGGAGACCCAGTACTTC. Residues: CASSLLGREGETQYF.

The rearrangement links TRBV16 to TRBJ2-5, with no clear D. CDR1 is KGHSY, CDR2 FQNENV, per germline. The V gene lost 4 bases and the J gene lost 2 bases, with 14 bases spanning the gap. The CDR3 has 15 amino acids. The CDR3 is CASSRILAGQETQYF. In nucleotides, the CDR3 is TGTGCCAGCAGCCGAATTTTGGCAGGTCAAGAGACCCAGTACTTC. The full variable domain, completed using reference TRBV16 and TRBJ2-5, is GEEVAQTPKHLVRGEGQKAKLYCAPIKGHSYVFWYQQVLKNEFKFLISFQNENVFDETGMPKERFSAKCLPNSPCSLEIQATKLEDSAVYFCASSRILAGQETQYFGPGTRLLVL.

The rearrangement joins TRBV5-1 to TRBJ2-5; 9 bases are shared with TRBD1. Trimming removed 1 base from V and 5 bases from J; junction bases left unmatched: 3. The CDR3 runs 14 residues. Germline CDR1 reads SGHRS; CDR2 reads YFSETQ. CDR3 loop: CASSLSGQGETQYF. The CDR3 nucleotides are TGCGCCAGCAGCTTGAGTGGACAGGGGGAGACCCAGTACTTC.

V is TRBV27 and J is TRBJ2-7; either TRBD1 or TRBD2 may supply D (5 bases each). V lost 2 bases and J lost 3, with 11 bases in between. Per the germline V gene, CDR1 is MNHEY and CDR2 is SMNVEV (reference sequence). The CDR3 has 14 amino acids. CDR3 residues: CASSLREGLYEQYF. The CDR3 DNA reads as TGTGCCAGCAGTTTAAGAGAGGGGCTCTACGAGCAGTACTTC.

This clone was seen only once. V gene TRBV9 combines with J gene TRBJ2-7; no clear D. Deletions cut 3 bases from V and 2 bases from J, with 3 bases between. This CDR3 is built from 11 residues. Per the germline V gene, CDR1 is SGDLS and CDR2 is YYNGEE. The CDR3 loop is CASSGAYEQYF. The CDR3 DNA reads as TGTGCCAGCAGCGGGGCCTACGAGCAGTACTTC. Drawing the rest from reference TRBV9 and TRBJ2-7, the complete variable domain is DSGVTQTPKHLITATGQRVTLRCSPRSGDLSVYWYQQSLDQGLQFLIQYYNGEERAKGNILERFSAQQFPDLHSELNLSSLELGDSALYFCASSGAYEQYFGPGTRLTVT.

This clone has just a few counts. This chain joins TRBV19 and TRBJ1-5; 9 bases line up with TRBD1. Germline V gene data show CDR1 as LNHDA and CDR2 as SQIVND (reference sequence). The CDR3 is 14 residues long. The V gene end was trimmed by 2 bases and the J gene end by 5 bases; junction bases not matched to a gene: 1. The CDR3 DNA reads TGTGCCAGTAGTATACGGGACAGGGATCAGCCCCAGCATTTT. This codes for CASSIRDRDQPQHF.

The J gene is TRBJ1-5, the V gene TRBV19; TRBD1 aligns across 7 bases. The CDR3 length is 15 residues. V trimming: 5 bases; J trimming: 7 bases; junction bases outside the gene matches: 11. The V gene's germline CDR1 is LNHDA and CDR2 SQIVND (reference sequence). The CDR3 is CASSGETGIRQPQHF. CDR3 DNA sequence: TGTGCCAGTAGTGGAGAGACAGGGATCCGACAGCCCCAGCATTTT.

This clone was detected a few times. V usage is TRBV30 and J usage is TRBJ1-4; no reliable D call. CDR3 length: 16 residues. The germline V and J ends were trimmed by 0 bases and 5 bases, with 16 bases remaining between them. Germline CDR1 GTSNPN, CDR2 SVGIG (reference sequence). The CDR3, as DNA: TGTGCCTGGAGTGTATTCCCGGCGGCGCGGAATGAAAAACTGTTTTTT. It codes for CAWSVFPAARNEKLFF.

The V and J genes are TRBV5-6 and TRBJ1-1; 8 nucleotides align to TRBD1. The V gene end was trimmed by 3 bases and the J gene end by 11 bases; junction bases not matched to a gene: 3. The CDR3 is 11 residues long. CDR1 and CDR2 from the germline V gene are SGHDT and YYEEEE. CDR3: CASSSGQGAFF. In DNA form, the CDR3 reads TGTGCCAGCAGCTCCGGACAGGGCGCTTTCTTT.

The chain couples TRBV4-2 to TRBJ2-2; D is unclear. CDR1 is LGHNA and CDR2 is YNFKEQ in the germline V gene. V was cut by 6 bases and J by 3 bases, with 17 bases left in between. This CDR3 is 16 amino acids long. This CDR3 is CASRLNPDGDTGELFF. CDR3 bases: TGTGCCAGCAGGCTAAATCCCGACGGAGACACCGGGGAGCTGTTTTTT.

This chain joins TRBV5-4 and TRBJ1-5; possibly TRBD1 for D (5 bases). The V end was cut by 0 bases, the J end by 4 bases, with 8 bases between. This CDR3 has 14 residues. Germline CDR1 SGHNT, CDR2 YYREEE (reference sequence). CDR3 in amino acids: CASSLAGQNQPQHF. The DNA of the CDR3 is TGTGCCAGCAGCTTGGCGGGGCAGAATCAGCCCCAGCATTTT. The full variable domain, rest sourced from reference TRBV5-4 and TRBJ1-5, is ETGVTQSPTHLIKTRGQQVTLRCSSQSGHNTVSWYQQALGQGPQFIFQYYREEENGRGNFPPRFSGLQFPNYSSELNVNALELDDSALYLCASSLAGQNQPQHFGDGTRLSIL.

V is TRBV27 and J is TRBJ1-2, with unresolved D. The germline V and J ends were trimmed by 5 bases and 5 bases, with 12 bases remaining between them. From germline, CDR1 is MNHEY and CDR2 SMNVEV (reference sequence). The CDR3 is 13 amino acids. This CDR3 is CASSTRNSYGYTF. In DNA, the CDR3 is TGTGCCAGCAGTACTAGGAACTCGTATGGCTACACCTTC.

The chain couples TRBV7-2 to TRBJ2-5; TRBD1 matches 8 bases. The CDR3 is made up of 14 amino acids. Germline loops: CDR1 SGHTA, CDR2 FQGNSA. Trimming removed 5 bases from V and 7 bases from J; junction bases left unmatched: 9. CDR3 protein: CASSDRQGLVTQYF. The CDR3, as DNA: TGTGCCAGCAGCGACCGACAGGGGTTGGTGACCCAGTACTTC.

J is TRBJ1-4 and V is TRBV13; D may be TRBD1 (5 bases). This CDR3 spans 14 amino acids. Germline V gene sequence: CDR1 PRHDT, CDR2 FYEKMQ (reference sequence). The V and J ends lost 1 base and 4 bases respectively, with 7 bases between them. CDR3: CASSLARVNEKLFF. DNA of the CDR3: TGTGCCAGCAGCTTAGCCAGGGTTAATGAAAAACTGTTTTTT.

V usage is TRBV18 and J usage is TRBJ2-2; D is unclear. V was cut by 4 bases and J by 2 bases, with 11 bases left in between. CDR1 and CDR2 from the germline V gene are KGHSH and LQKENI. The CDR3 extends over 15 amino acids. The CDR3 sequence: CASSLLESNTGELFF. DNA for the CDR3: TGTGCCAGCTCACTACTTGAAAGCAACACCGGGGAGCTGTTTTTT.

The V gene is TRBV2, the J gene TRBJ1-2, with TRBD1 identical over 7 bases. V was pared by 6 bases and J by 4 bases, with 2 bases of the junction left unmatched. CDR3 length: 12 residues. Looked up from germline, CDR1 is SNHLY and CDR2 is FYNNEI. The CDR3 sequence: CASRGTAYGYTF. In DNA form, the CDR3 reads TGTGCCAGCAGGGGGACAGCCTATGGCTACACCTTC.

The rearrangement joins TRBV4-1 to TRBJ2-7; either TRBD1 or TRBD2 may fit D (6 bases each). Trimming took off 0 bases at V and 6 bases at J, with 12 bases between the two ends. This CDR3 comprises 14 residues. Germline assignment: CDR1 MGHRA and CDR2 YSYEKL. For the CDR3, the DNA is TGCGCCAGCAGCCAAGAAGGAGGGGGGCGCGAGCAGTACTTC. This translates into CASSQEGGGREQYF.